A selection of T cell receptor beta chains follows, all from one sample in a study of identical twins. TCRdb analysed the 5' RACE reads with MiXCR anew, one entry per CDR3 protein. The sample consists of hundreds of thousands of distinct CDR3 sequences, roughly 7.1% of them appearing once. The same data also contributed to another study, on yellow fever vaccine responses in identical twins.

Sample: PBMCs. These receptors originate from a woman under 30 in good health. The CDR3 runs from the conserved cysteine through the conserved F or W.

j_gene: TRBJ1-6
v_gene: TRBV11-1
CDR3aa: CASSLLILAETAFSALHF

j_gene: TRBJ1-5
v_gene: TRBV15
CDR3aa: CATSTGEGNQPQHF

j_gene: TRBJ2-2
v_gene: TRBV12-3/TRBV12-4
CDR3aa: CASSFNAPGRTGELFF

j_gene: TRBJ2-1
v_gene: TRBV28
CDR3aa: CASSSTSISYNEQFF

j_gene: TRBJ2-4
v_gene: TRBV20-1
CDR3aa: CSARDFGGPQNIQYF

j_gene: TRBJ2-6
v_gene: TRBV11-2
CDR3aa: CASSLPPALLSGANVLTF

j_gene: TRBJ1-1
v_gene: TRBV4-1
CDR3aa: CASSQDEKVPNTEAFF

j_gene: TRBJ2-1
v_gene: TRBV19
CDR3aa: CASTVGGSSYNEQFF

j_gene: TRBJ2-1
v_gene: TRBV6-1
CDR3aa: CASNLGRTSSYNEQFF

j_gene: TRBJ2-7
v_gene: TRBV5-1
CDR3aa: CASSFATPYEQYF

j_gene: TRBJ2-1
v_gene: TRBV15
CDR3aa: CATSRRGSYNEQFF

j_gene: TRBJ2-3
v_gene: TRBV6-2/TRBV6-3
CDR3aa: CASSYPAEASGLSTDTQYF

j_gene: TRBJ2-1
v_gene: TRBV12-3/TRBV12-4
CDR3aa: CASSPGAYDNEQFF

j_gene: TRBJ2-1
v_gene: TRBV5-1
CDR3aa: CASSWGLAGGAHEQFF

j_gene: TRBJ1-3
v_gene: TRBV6-1
CDR3aa: CASSGGGSSGNTIYF

j_gene: TRBJ1-1
v_gene: TRBV6-2/TRBV6-3
CDR3aa: CASSFPQTGKAFF

j_gene: TRBJ2-1
v_gene: TRBV29-1
CDR3aa: CSVVREDFRGSYNEQFF

j_gene: TRBJ2-3
v_gene: TRBV7-9
CDR3aa: CASSRDRDRGTDTQYF

j_gene: TRBJ2-7
v_gene: TRBV28
CDR3aa: CASSSQGASYEQYF

j_gene: TRBJ2-2
v_gene: TRBV5-1
CDR3aa: CASRDRYTGELFF

j_gene: TRBJ1-5
v_gene: TRBV11-2
CDR3aa: CASSLAPGTDQPQHF

j_gene: TRBJ2-1
v_gene: TRBV12-3/TRBV12-4
CDR3aa: CASSFGGSYEQFF

j_gene: TRBJ1-3
v_gene: TRBV5-1
CDR3aa: CASSDSSGNTIYF

j_gene: TRBJ2-3
v_gene: TRBV20-1
CDR3aa: CSANGVGAITDTQYF

j_gene: TRBJ2-7
v_gene: TRBV10-3
CDR3aa: CAISSTGRGSFSYEQYF

j_gene: TRBJ2-7
v_gene: TRBV27
CDR3aa: CASSLRADGRSYEQYF

j_gene: TRBJ2-3
v_gene: TRBV4-1
CDR3aa: CASSYPGRGTTDTQYF

j_gene: TRBJ1-2
v_gene: TRBV6-5
CDR3aa: CASSYSRWGSFDAFYGYTF

j_gene: TRBJ2-5
v_gene: TRBV12-3/TRBV12-4
CDR3aa: CASSPRRGSGTQYF

j_gene: TRBJ2-3
v_gene: TRBV10-3
CDR3aa: CATKGQGTSTDTQYF

j_gene: TRBJ2-1
v_gene: TRBV5-1
CDR3aa: CASSGRLAGSYNEQFF

j_gene: TRBJ2-5
v_gene: TRBV9
CDR3aa: CASSPREGALRETQYF

j_gene: TRBJ2-7
v_gene: TRBV27
CDR3aa: CASSRSQLTYEQYF

j_gene: TRBJ2-2
v_gene: TRBV4-2
CDR3aa: CASSQRGLDTGELFF

j_gene: TRBJ1-1
v_gene: TRBV20-1
CDR3aa: CSAKPPTAGFTEAFF

j_gene: TRBJ1-1
v_gene: TRBV5-5
CDR3aa: CASSPQGMNTEAFF

j_gene: TRBJ2-1
v_gene: TRBV6-1
CDR3aa: CASSVGQFQNEQFF

j_gene: TRBJ2-6
v_gene: TRBV2
CDR3aa: CASSDTGANVLTF

j_gene: TRBJ1-4
v_gene: TRBV20-1
CDR3aa: CSALDRLNEKLFF

j_gene: TRBJ2-1
v_gene: TRBV12-3/TRBV12-4
CDR3aa: CASSLDRGWFNEQFF

j_gene: TRBJ2-1
v_gene: TRBV12-3/TRBV12-4
CDR3aa: CASSTLAGVYNEQFF

j_gene: TRBJ2-5
v_gene: TRBV9
CDR3aa: CASSPNPGTGGRETQYF

j_gene: TRBJ2-2
v_gene: TRBV27
CDR3aa: CASTQGRGNTGELFF

j_gene: TRBJ2-2
v_gene: TRBV29-1
CDR3aa: CSVVAGANTGELFF

j_gene: TRBJ1-2
v_gene: TRBV5-1
CDR3aa: CASSPIDPNYGYTF

j_gene: TRBJ2-5
v_gene: TRBV3-1
CDR3aa: CASSQSRGRAGETQYF

j_gene: TRBJ2-7
v_gene: TRBV28
CDR3aa: CASSTFPGQRSYEQYF

j_gene: TRBJ2-1
v_gene: TRBV29-1
CDR3aa: CSVEGEYNNEQFF

j_gene: TRBJ2-1
v_gene: TRBV12-3/TRBV12-4
CDR3aa: CASGEGEQFF

j_gene: TRBJ2-1
v_gene: TRBV20-1
CDR3aa: CSARPLHNEQFF

j_gene: TRBJ2-3
v_gene: TRBV2
CDR3aa: CASRELAIQYF

j_gene: TRBJ2-7
v_gene: TRBV6-4
CDR3aa: CASSDWGLLAGGLPATYEQYF

j_gene: TRBJ2-1
v_gene: TRBV3-1
CDR3aa: CASSQGGNPYNEQFF

j_gene: TRBJ2-7
v_gene: TRBV7-8
CDR3aa: CASSLEVGRTHEQYF

j_gene: TRBJ2-3
v_gene: TRBV14
CDR3aa: CASSQSWAAEDTQYF

j_gene: TRBJ2-2
v_gene: TRBV20-1
CDR3aa: CSARAQPQNTGELFF

j_gene: TRBJ2-1
v_gene: TRBV6-5
CDR3aa: CASSYGGILAYNEQFF

j_gene: TRBJ2-2
v_gene: TRBV5-5
CDR3aa: CASSLALPRKIELFF

j_gene: TRBJ2-4
v_gene: TRBV3-1
CDR3aa: CASSQGDHSQGIQYF